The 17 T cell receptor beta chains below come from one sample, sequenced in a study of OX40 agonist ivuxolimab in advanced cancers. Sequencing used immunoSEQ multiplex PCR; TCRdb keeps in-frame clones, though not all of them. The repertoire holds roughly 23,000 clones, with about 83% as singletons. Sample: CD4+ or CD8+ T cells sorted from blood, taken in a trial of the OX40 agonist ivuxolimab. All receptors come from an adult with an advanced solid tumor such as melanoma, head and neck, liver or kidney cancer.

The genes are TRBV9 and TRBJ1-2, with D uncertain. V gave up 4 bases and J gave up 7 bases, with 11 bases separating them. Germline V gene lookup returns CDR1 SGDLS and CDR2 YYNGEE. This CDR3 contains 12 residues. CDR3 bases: TGTGCCAGCAGCCTATCGGATGCTGGCTACACCTTC. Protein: CASSLSDAGYTF.

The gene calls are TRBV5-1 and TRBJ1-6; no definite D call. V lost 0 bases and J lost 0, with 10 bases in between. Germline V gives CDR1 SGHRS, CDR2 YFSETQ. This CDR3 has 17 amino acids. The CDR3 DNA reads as TGCGCCAGCAGCTTGGTTCCCGAGAGCTCCTATAATTCACCCCTCCACTTT. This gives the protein CASSLVPESSYNSPLHF.

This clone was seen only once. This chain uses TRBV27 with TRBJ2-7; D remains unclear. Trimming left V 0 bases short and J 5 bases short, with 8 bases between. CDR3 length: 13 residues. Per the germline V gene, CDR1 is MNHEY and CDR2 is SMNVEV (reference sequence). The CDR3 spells CASSLSDHNEQYF. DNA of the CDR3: TGTGCCAGCAGTTTATCGGATCACAACGAGCAGTACTTC.

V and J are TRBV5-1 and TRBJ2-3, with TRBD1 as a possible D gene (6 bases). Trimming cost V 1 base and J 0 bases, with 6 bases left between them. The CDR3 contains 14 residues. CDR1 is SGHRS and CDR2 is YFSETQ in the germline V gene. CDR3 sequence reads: CASSLTGSTDTQYF. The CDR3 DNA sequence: TGCGCCAGCAGCTTGACAGGGAGCACAGATACGCAGTATTTT.

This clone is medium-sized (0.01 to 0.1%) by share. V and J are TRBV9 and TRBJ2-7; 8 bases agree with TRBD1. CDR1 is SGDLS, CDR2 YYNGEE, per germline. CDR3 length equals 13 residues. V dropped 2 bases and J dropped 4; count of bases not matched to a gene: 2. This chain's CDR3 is CASSVRGHYEQYF. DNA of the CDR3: TGTGCCAGCAGCGTCAGGGGGCATTACGAGCAGTACTTC.

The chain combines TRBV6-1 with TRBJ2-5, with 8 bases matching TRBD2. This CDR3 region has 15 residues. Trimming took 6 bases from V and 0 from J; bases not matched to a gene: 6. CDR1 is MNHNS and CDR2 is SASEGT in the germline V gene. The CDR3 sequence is CASSLERGYQETQYF. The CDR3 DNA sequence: TGTGCCAGCAGCCTAGAGCGGGGGTACCAAGAGACCCAGTACTTC.

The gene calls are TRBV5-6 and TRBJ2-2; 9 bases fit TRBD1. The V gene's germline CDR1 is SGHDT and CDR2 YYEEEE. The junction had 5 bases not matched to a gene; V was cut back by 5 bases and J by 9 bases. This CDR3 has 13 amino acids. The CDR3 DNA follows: TGTGCCAGCAGTCCGGGACAGGGACGGGAGCTGTTTTTT. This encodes CASSPGQGRELFF. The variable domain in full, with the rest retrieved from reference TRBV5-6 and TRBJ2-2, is DAGVTQSPTHLIKTRGQQVTLRCSPKSGHDTVSWYQQALGQGPQFIFQYYEEEERQRGNFPDRFSGHQFPNYSSELNVNALLLGDSALYLCASSPGQGRELFFGEGSRLTVL.

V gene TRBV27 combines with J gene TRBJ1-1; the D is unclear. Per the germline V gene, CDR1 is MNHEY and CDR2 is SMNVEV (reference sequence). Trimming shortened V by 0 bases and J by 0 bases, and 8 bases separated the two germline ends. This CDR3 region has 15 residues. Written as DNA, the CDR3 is TGTGCCAGCAGTTTATCGCTACAGTTGAACACTGAAGCTTTCTTT. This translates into CASSLSLQLNTEAFF.

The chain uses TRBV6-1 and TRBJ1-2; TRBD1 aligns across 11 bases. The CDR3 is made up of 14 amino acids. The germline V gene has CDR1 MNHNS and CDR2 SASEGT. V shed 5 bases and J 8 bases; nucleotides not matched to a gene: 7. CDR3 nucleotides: TGTGCCAGCAGTAACCCCGGGACAGGGGGAGGCTACACCTTC. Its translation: CASSNPGTGGGYTF.

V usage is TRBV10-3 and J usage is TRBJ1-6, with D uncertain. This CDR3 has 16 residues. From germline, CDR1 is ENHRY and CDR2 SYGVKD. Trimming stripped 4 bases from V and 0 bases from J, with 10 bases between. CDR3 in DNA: TGTGCCATCAGTGGGACGGAGAGCTCCTATAATTCACCCCTCCACTTT. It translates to CAISGTESSYNSPLHF.

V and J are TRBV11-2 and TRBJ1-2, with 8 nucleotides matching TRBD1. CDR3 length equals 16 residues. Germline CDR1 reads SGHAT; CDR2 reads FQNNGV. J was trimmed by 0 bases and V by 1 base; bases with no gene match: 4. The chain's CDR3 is CASSLGDRISNYGYTF. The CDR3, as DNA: TGTGCCAGCAGCTTAGGGGACAGGATATCTAACTATGGCTACACCTTC.

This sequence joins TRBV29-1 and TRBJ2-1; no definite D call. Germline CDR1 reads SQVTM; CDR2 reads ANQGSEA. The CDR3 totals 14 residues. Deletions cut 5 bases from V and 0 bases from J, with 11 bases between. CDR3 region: CSVLGSTSYNEQFF. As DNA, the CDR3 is TGCAGCGTTTTGGGGTCTACCTCCTACAATGAGCAGTTCTTC.

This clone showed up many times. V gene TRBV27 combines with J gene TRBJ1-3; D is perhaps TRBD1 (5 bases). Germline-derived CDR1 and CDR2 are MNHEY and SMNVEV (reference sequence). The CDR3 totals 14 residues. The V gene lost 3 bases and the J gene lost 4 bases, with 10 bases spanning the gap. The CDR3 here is CASSLAGGGNTIYF. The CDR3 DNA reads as TGTGCCAGCAGTTTGGCGGGGGGGGGAAACACCATATATTTT.

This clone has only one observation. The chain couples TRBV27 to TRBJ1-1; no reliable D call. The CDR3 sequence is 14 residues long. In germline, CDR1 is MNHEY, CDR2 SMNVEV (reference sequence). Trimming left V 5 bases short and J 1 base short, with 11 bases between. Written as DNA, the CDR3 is TGTGCCAGCAGTAGATCGACGGGGAACACTGAAGCTTTCTTT. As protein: CASSRSTGNTEAFF.

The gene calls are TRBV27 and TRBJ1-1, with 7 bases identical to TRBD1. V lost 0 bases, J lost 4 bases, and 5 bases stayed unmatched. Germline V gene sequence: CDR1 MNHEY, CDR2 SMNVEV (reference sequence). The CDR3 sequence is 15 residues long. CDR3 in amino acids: CASSLSIQGVTEAFF. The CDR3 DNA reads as TGTGCCAGCAGTTTATCCATCCAGGGGGTCACTGAAGCTTTCTTT.

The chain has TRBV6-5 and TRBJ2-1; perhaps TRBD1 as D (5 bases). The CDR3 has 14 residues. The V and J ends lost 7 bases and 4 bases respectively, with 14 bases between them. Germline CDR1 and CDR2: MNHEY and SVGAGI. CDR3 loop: CASTTRQSYNEQFF. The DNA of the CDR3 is TGTGCCAGCACCACGCGACAGTCTTACAATGAGCAGTTCTTC.

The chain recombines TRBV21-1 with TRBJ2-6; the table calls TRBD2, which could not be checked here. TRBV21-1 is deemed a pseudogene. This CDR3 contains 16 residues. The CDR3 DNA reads TGTGCCAGCATCTCCGGGGAGCAGCCTGGGGCCAACGTCCTGACTTTC. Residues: CASISGEQPGANVLTF.